Listed below are T cell receptor beta chains from one sample, sequenced in a study of cytomegalovirus exposure and HLA in healthy donors. Data came from immunoSEQ multiplex PCR; TCRdb stores just in-frame clones and leaves some out. The sample lists about 130,000 clones, about 74% occurring once. The sequenced sample was PBMCs. These receptors were obtained from a male donor in good health and CMV-seronegative. The CDR3 runs from the conserved cysteine through the conserved F or W. A D gene is named only where the DNA matches it firmly. Not all rows give a size; the values are once, few, many and, for expanded clones, a class.

V	J	D	size	CDR3	DNA
TRBV6-6	TRBJ2-3	TRBD2	.	CASSWPAAGGTDTQYF	TGTGCCAGCAGTTGGCCCGCGGCGGGGGGCACAGATACGCAGTATTTT
TRBV9	TRBJ2-1	.	.	CASSVAPGMVYEQFF	TGTGCCAGCAGCGTAGCGCCGGGTATGGTCTATGAGCAGTTCTTC
TRBV4-3	TRBJ1-1	.	.	CASSQDNEGDTEAFF	TGCGCCAGCAGCCAAGATAACGAGGGGGACACTGAAGCTTTCTTT
TRBV5-5	TRBJ2-1	TRBD2	.	CASSLGLAGVYEQFF	TGTGCCAGCAGCTTGGGACTAGCGGGAGTGTATGAGCAGTTCTTC
TRBV5-8	TRBJ2-7	TRBD2	once	CASSYGGLAGHYEQYF	TGTGCCAGCAGCTACGGGGGACTAGCGGGGCACTACGAGCAGTACTTC
TRBV5-1	TRBJ2-1	TRBD2	few	CASIPTSGGYNEQFF	TGCGCCAGCATCCCAACTAGCGGGGGTTACAATGAGCAGTTCTTC
TRBV29-1	TRBJ1-2	.	.	CSVEGGGFGYGYTF	TGCAGCGTTGAAGGTGGGGGGTTCGGCTATGGCTACACCTTC
TRBV14	TRBJ1-2	TRBD1	.	CASSLPGQGHYGYTF	TGTGCCAGCAGCCTTCCCGGACAGGGGCACTATGGCTACACCTTC
TRBV9	TRBJ2-7	.	.	CASSVSGNEQYF	TGTGCCAGCAGCGTATCAGGGAATGAGCAGTACTTC
TRBV2	TRBJ1-1	.	.	CARTAMNTEAFF	TGTGCCAGGACAGCTATGAACACTGAAGCTTTCTTT
TRBV7-9	TRBJ2-5	TRBD1	.	CASSTTGSEETQYF	TGTGCCAGCAGCACGACAGGGTCGGAGGAGACCCAGTACTTC
TRBV18	TRBJ2-2	TRBD1	.	CASSPYPDRSVTGELFF	TGTGCCAGCTCACCGTACCCGGACAGGTCGGTCACCGGGGAGCTGTTTTTT
TRBV6-6	TRBJ1-3	.	.	CASSIAGTTGNTIYF	TGTGCCAGCAGTATCGCCGGGACAACTGGAAACACCATATATTTT
TRBV28	TRBJ1-1	.	.	CASLQGGGNTEAFF	TGTGCCAGCCTACAGGGCGGCGGGAACACTGAAGCTTTCTTT
TRBV7-9	TRBJ2-1	.	few	CSSSPHPQDLNYNEQFF	TGTTCCAGCAGCCCCCACCCCCAGGACTTAAATTACAATGAGCAGTTCTTC
TRBV7-3	TRBJ2-1	TRBD1	.	CASSYSGTAYNEQFF	TGTGCCAGCAGCTATTCCGGGACAGCTTACAATGAGCAGTTCTTC
TRBV28	TRBJ2-3	TRBD2	.	CASSPPARLAATDTQYF	TGTGCCAGCAGTCCTCCGGCCCGACTAGCGGCGACAGATACGCAGTATTTT
TRBV28	TRBJ2-3	TRBD2	.	CASSLRGLAPFSTQYF	TGTGCCAGCAGTCTTAGGGGACTAGCCCCATTCTCTACGCAGTATTTT
TRBV29-1	TRBJ2-7	.	few	CSVEGTAQGYEQYF	TGCAGCGTTGAAGGGACAGCCCAGGGGTACGAGCAGTACTTC
TRBV11-1	TRBJ2-1	.	.	CASSLHTGRSYNEQFF	TGTGCCAGCAGCTTACACACGGGAAGGTCCTACAATGAGCAGTTCTTC
TRBV4-3	TRBJ1-1	TRBD1	once	CASSPGTGGRMNTEAFF	TGCGCCAGCAGCCCCGGGACAGGGGGGAGGATGAACACTGAAGCTTTCTTT
TRBV7-9	TRBJ2-5	TRBD2	.	CASINSGTRAGETQYF	TGTGCCAGCATCAATTCCGGGACTAGGGCCGGGGAGACCCAGTACTTC
TRBV11-1	TRBJ2-7	.	.	CASSLGAGGYEQYF	TGTGCCAGCAGCCTTGGAGCAGGGGGGTACGAGCAGTACTTC
TRBV30	TRBJ1-6	.	.	CAWRALNRVSYNSPLHF	TGTGCCTGGAGGGCTTTGAACAGGGTCTCCTATAATTCACCCCTCCACTTT
TRBV11-2	TRBJ1-5	TRBD1	.	CASSPRQGDQPQHF	TGTGCCAGCAGCCCCCGACAGGGGGATCAGCCCCAGCATTTT
TRBV15	TRBJ1-3	.	.	CATSRDSSGNTIYF	TGTGCCACCAGCAGGGACAGCTCTGGAAACACCATATATTTT
TRBV5-5	TRBJ2-7	TRBD2	.	CASSLAGGLAPTYEQYF	TGTGCCAGCAGCTTGGCCGGGGGACTAGCGCCAACATACGAGCAGTACTTC
TRBV2	TRBJ1-3	.	few	CASSGQLGNTIYF	TGTGCCAGCAGTGGTCAGTTGGGAAACACCATATATTTT
TRBV5-4	TRBJ2-2	.	few	CASSFGAEGAGELFF	TGTGCCAGCAGCTTCGGGGCCGAGGGGGCCGGGGAGCTGTTTTTT
TRBV6-1	TRBJ1-2	.	few	CASSEGGSPERTF	TGTGCCAGCAGTGAAGGGGGCTCTCCCGAAAGGACCTTC
TRBV5-6	TRBJ2-7	TRBD2	.	CASSLGRGDEQYF	TGTGCCAGCAGCTTGGGTCGGGGGGACGAGCAGTACTTC
TRBV9	TRBJ1-2	.	.	CASSVEGWANYGYTF	TGTGCCAGCAGCGTAGAGGGGTGGGCTAACTATGGCTACACCTTC
TRBV9	TRBJ1-5	.	.	CASSGGSGSQPQHF	TGTGCCAGCAGCGGTGGATCGGGTTCACAGCCCCAGCATTTT
TRBV6-5	TRBJ1-1	.	.	CASSPGQIEAFF	TGTGCCAGCAGTCCCGGACAGATAGAAGCTTTCTTT
TRBV28	TRBJ1-4	.	few	CASSLQQINEKLFF	TGTGCCAGCAGTTTGCAACAGATTAATGAAAAACTGTTTTTT
TRBV6-1	TRBJ2-7	.	few	CASRQGGTLEQYF	TGTGCCAGCAGGCAGGGCGGTACCCTCGAGCAGTACTTC
TRBV19	TRBJ1-5	TRBD1	.	CASSSDRGVQPQHF	TGTGCCAGTAGTAGTGACAGGGGAGTACAGCCCCAGCATTTT
TRBV21-1	TRBJ1-1	.	.	CASSIKQGALKGGTEAFF	TGTGCCAGCAGCATAAAACAGGGGGCGCTGAAGGGGGGCACTGAAGCTTTCTTT
TRBV7-9	TRBJ2-1	.	.	CASTLRGQPNFVVSDEQFF	TGTGCCAGCACTTTGCGGGGGCAACCGAATTTTGTGGTTTCGGATGAGCAGTTCTTC
TRBV7-9	TRBJ1-1	.	.	CSSGKLAGARDTEAFF	TGTTCCAGCGGGAAATTAGCGGGCGCGAGGGACACTGAAGCTTTCTTT
TRBV29-1	TRBJ1-1	.	.	CSVVRGMNTEAFF	TGCAGCGTTGTAAGGGGCATGAACACTGAAGCTTTCTTT
TRBV9	TRBJ2-3	TRBD1	.	CASSVRDRVLSTDTQYF	TGTGCCAGCAGCGTTCGGGACAGGGTTTTATCCACAGATACGCAGTATTTT
TRBV27	TRBJ2-1	TRBD2	.	CASSTIAGGPVDNEQFF	TGTGCCAGCAGTACCATAGCGGGAGGGCCGGTAGACAATGAGCAGTTCTTC
TRBV28	TRBJ2-4	TRBD2	.	CASSLLGLAGVWGKNIQYF	TGTGCCAGCAGTTTATTGGGGCTAGCGGGAGTTTGGGGCAAAAACATTCAGTACTTC
TRBV7-9	TRBJ2-6	TRBD2	.	CSSTQHNLAGGSGANVLTF	TGTTCCAGCACCCAACACAATCTAGCGGGGGGCTCTGGGGCCAACGTCCTGACTTTC
TRBV9	TRBJ2-7	TRBD1	.	CASSRWDSSYEQYF	TGTGCCAGCAGCCGATGGGACAGTTCCTACGAGCAGTACTTC
TRBV6-5	TRBJ1-1	TRBD1	.	CASRQQGGNTEAFF	TGTGCCAGCAGGCAACAGGGGGGGAACACTGAAGCTTTCTTT
TRBV9	TRBJ1-2	.	once	CASSVAGKGGGHGYTF	TGTGCCAGCAGCGTAGCTGGGAAGGGGGGAGGGCATGGCTACACCTTC
TRBV4-1	TRBJ1-5	.	few	CASSQGPGRYSNQPQHF	TGCGCCAGCAGCCAGGGTCCAGGCCGGTATAGCAATCAGCCCCAGCATTTT
TRBV4-1	TRBJ2-7	TRBD2	.	CASSQLLAGAYEQYF	TGCGCCAGCAGCCAACTATTAGCGGGAGCTTACGAGCAGTACTTC
TRBV13	TRBJ2-2	TRBD1	.	CASSLQGANTGELFF	TGTGCCAGCAGCTTACAGGGGGCGAACACCGGGGAGCTGTTTTTT
TRBV6-1	TRBJ2-3	.	.	CASSISGSSTDTQYF	TGTGCCAGCAGTATATCGGGTTCTAGCACAGATACGCAGTATTTT
TRBV7-8	TRBJ2-3	TRBD2	.	CASSSGLAGGTDTQYF	TGTGCCAGCAGCTCCGGACTAGCGGGGGGCACAGATACGCAGTATTTT
TRBV18	TRBJ2-6	TRBD1	.	CASSPLTTGQDGANVLTF	TGTGCCAGCTCACCACTGACGACAGGGCAAGATGGGGCCAACGTCCTGACTTTC
TRBV5-1	TRBJ2-7	TRBD1	.	CASSSRDRAYEQYF	TGCGCCAGCAGCTCCCGGGACAGGGCCTACGAGCAGTACTTC